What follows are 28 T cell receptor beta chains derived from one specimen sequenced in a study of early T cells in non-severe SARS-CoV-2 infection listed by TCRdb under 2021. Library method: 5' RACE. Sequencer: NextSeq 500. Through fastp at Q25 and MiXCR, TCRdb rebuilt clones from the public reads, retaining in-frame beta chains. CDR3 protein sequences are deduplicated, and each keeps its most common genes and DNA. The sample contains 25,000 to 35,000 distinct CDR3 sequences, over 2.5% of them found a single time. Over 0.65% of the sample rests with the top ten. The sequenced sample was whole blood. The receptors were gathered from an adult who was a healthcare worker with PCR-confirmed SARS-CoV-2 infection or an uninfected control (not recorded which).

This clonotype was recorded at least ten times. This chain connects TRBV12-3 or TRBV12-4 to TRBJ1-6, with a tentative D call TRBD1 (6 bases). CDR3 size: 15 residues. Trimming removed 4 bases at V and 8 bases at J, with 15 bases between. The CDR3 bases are TGTGCCAGCAGTTCCGCGTTGGGGGCCCATTCACCCCTCCACTTT. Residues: CASSSALGAHSPLHF.

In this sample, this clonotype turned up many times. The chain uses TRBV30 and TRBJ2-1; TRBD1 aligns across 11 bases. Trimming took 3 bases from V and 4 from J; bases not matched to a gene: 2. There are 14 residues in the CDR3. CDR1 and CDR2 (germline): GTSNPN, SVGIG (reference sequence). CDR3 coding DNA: TGTGCCTGGAGCTGGGACAGGGGGTACAATGAGCAGTTCTTC. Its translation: CAWSWDRGYNEQFF.

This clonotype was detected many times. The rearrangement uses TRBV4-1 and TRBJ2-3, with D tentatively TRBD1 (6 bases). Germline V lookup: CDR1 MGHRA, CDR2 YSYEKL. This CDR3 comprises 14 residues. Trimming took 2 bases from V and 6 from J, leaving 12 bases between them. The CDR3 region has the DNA TGCGCCAGCAGCCAAAATGGGGGCAGGGATACGCAGTATTTT. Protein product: CASSQNGGRDTQYF.

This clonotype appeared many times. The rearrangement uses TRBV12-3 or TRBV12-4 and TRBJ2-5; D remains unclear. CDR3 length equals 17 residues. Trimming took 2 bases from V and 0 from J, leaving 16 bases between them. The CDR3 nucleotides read TGTGCCAGCAGTTTACATCCCGGGCTCCAGTACCAAGAGACCCAGTACTTC. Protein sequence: CASSLHPGLQYQETQYF.

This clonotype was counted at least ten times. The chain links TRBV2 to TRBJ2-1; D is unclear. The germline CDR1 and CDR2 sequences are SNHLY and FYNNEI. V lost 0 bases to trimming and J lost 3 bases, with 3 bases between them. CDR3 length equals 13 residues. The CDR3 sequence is CASSEAYYNEQFF. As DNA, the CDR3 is TGTGCCAGCAGTGAAGCGTACTACAATGAGCAGTTCTTC.

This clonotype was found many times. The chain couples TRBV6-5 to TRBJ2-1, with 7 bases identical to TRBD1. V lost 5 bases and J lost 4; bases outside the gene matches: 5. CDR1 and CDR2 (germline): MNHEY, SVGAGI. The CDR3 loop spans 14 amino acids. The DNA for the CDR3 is TGTGCCAGCAGTCCGCGACAGGGTTACAATGAGCAGTTCTTC. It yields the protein CASSPRQGYNEQFF.

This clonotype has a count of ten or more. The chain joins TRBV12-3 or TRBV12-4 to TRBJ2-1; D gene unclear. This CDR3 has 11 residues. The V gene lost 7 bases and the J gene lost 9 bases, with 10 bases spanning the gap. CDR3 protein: CASTSRSEQFF. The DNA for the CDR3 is TGTGCCAGCACCTCTCGGAGTGAGCAGTTCTTC.

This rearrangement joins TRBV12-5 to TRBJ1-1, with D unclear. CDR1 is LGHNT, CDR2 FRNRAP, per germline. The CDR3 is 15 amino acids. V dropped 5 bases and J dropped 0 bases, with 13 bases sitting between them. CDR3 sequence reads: CASGPSWRMNTEAFF. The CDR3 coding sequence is TGTGCTAGTGGTCCCTCGTGGAGGATGAACACTGAAGCTTTCTTT.

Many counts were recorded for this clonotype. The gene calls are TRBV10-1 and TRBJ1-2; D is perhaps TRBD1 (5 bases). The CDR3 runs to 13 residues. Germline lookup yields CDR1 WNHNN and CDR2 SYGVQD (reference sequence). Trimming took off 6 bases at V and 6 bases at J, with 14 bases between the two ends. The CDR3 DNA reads TGCGCCAGCAGCTCTGGGGGTCGCCATGGCTACACCTTC. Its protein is CASSSGGRHGYTF.

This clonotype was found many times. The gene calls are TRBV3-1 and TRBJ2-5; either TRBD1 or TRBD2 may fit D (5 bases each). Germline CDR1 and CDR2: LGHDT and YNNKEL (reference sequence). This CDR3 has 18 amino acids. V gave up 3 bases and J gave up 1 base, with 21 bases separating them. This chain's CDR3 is CASSQPDSGTRIQETQYF. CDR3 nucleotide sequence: TGTGCCAGCAGCCAGCCAGACTCGGGGACCCGAATCCAAGAGACCCAGTACTTC.

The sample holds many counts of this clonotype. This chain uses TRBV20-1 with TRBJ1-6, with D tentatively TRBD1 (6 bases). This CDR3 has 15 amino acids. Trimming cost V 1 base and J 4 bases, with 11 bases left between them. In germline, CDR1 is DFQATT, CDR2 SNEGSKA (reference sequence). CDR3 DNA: TGCAGTGCTAGAGCTAAACAGGGATATAATTCACCCCTCCACTTT. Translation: CSARAKQGYNSPLHF.

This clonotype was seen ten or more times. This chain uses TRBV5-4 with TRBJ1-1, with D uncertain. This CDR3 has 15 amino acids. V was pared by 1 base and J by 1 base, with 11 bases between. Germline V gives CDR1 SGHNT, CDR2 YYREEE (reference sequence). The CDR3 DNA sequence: TGTGCCAGCAGCTTGAAGTCACCGACGAACACTGAAGCTTTCTTT. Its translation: CASSLKSPTNTEAFF.

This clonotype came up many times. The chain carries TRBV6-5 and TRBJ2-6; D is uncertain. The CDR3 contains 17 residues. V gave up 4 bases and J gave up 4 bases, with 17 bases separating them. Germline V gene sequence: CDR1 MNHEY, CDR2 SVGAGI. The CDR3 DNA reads TGTGCCAGCAGTTTAACCCAACCTACATCCGGGGCCAACGTCCTGACTTTC. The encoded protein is CASSLTQPTSGANVLTF.

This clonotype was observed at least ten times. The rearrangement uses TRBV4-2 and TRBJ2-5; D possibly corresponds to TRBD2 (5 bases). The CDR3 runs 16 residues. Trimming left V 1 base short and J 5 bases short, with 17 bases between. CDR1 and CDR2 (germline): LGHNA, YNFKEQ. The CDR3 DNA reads TGTGCCAGCAGCCAAGGGATGGGCAGCGGTGGGGAGACCCAGTACTTC. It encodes CASSQGMGSGGETQYF.

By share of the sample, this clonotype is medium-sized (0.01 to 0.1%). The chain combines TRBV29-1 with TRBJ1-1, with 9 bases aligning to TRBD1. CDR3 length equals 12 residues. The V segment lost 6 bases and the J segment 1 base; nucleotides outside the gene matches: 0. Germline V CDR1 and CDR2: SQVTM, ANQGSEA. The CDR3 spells CSVGQGNTEAFF. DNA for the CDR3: TGCAGCGTGGGACAGGGGAACACTGAAGCTTTCTTT. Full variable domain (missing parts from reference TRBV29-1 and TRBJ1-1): SAVISQKPSRDICQRGTSLTIQCQVDSQVTMMFWYRQQPGQSLTLIATANQGSEATYESGFVIDKFPISRPNLTFSTLTVSNMSPEDSSIYLCSVGQGNTEAFFGQGTRLTVV.

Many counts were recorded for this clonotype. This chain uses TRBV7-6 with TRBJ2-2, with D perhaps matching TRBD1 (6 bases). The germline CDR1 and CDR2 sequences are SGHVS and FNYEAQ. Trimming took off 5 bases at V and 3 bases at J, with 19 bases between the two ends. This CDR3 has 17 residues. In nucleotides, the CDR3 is TGTGCCAGCAGCCCTGGAGGTGGACAGTTCGACACCGGGGAGCTGTTTTTT. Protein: CASSPGGGQFDTGELFF.

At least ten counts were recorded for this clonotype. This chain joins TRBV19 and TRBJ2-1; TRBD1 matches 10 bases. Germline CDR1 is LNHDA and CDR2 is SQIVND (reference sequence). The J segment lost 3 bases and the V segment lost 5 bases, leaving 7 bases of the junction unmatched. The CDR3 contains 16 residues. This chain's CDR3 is CASSGRDRGGYNEQFF. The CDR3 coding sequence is TGTGCCAGTAGTGGACGGGACAGGGGAGGCTACAATGAGCAGTTCTTC.

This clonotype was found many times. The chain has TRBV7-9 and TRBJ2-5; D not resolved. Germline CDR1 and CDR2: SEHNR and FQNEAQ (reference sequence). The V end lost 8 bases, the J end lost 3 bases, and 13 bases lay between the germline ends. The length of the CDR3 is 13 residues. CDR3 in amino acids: CASFGPLKETQYF. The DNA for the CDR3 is TGTGCCAGCTTCGGTCCCCTCAAAGAGACCCAGTACTTC. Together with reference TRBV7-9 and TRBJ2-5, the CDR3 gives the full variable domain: DTGVSQNPRHKITKRGQNVTFRCDPISEHNRLYWYRQTLGQGPEFLTYFQNEAQLEKSRLLSDRFSAERPKGSFSTLEIQRTEQGDSAMYLCASFGPLKETQYFGPGTRLLVL.

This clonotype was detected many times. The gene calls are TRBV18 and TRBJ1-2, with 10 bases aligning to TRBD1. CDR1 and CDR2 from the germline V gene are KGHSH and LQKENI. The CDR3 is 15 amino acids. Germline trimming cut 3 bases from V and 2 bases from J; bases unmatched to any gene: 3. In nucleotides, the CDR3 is TGTGCCAGCTCACCGGAGACAGGGGGCAACTATGGCTACACCTTC. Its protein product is CASSPETGGNYGYTF.

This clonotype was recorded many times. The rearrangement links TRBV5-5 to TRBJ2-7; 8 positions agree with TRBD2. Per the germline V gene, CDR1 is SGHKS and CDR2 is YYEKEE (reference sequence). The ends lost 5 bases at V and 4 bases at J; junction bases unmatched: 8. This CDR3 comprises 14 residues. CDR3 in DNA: TGTGCCAGCAGTTGGAGCGGGGGTAAATACGAGCAGTACGTC. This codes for CASSWSGGKYEQYV.

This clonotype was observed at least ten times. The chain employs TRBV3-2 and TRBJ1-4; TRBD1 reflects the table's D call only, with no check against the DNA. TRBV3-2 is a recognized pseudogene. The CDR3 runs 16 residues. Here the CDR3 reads CASSQGGTVIPGKLFF. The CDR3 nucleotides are TGTGCCAGCAGCCAAGGGGGGACAGTCATTCCGGGAAAACTGTTTTTT.

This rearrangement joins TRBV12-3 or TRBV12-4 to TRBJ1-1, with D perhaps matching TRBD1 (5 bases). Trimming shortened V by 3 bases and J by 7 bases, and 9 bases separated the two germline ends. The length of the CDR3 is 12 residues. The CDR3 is CASSLRGFEAFF. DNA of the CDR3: TGTGCCAGCAGTTTGCGGGGCTTTGAAGCTTTCTTT.

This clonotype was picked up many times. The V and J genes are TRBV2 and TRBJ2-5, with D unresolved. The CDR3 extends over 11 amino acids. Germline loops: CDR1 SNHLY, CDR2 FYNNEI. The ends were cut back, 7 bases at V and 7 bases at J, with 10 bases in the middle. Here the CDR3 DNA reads TGTGCCAGCATACGGACCCCGACCCAGTACTTC. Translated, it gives CASIRTPTQYF.

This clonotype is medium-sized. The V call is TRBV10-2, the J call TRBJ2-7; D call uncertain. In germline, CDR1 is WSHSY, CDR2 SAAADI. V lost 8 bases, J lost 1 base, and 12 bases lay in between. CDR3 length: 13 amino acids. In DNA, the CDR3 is TGCGCCAGCCGTACGGGTGATTCCTACGAGCAGTACGTC. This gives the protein CASRTGDSYEQYV.

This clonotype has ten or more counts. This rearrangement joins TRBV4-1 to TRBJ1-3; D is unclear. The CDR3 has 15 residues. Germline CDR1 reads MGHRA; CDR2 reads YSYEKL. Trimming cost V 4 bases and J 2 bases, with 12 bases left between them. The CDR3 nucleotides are TGCGCCAGCAGCCCGGGCTTTCTAGCTGGAAACACCATATATTTT. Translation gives CASSPGFLAGNTIYF.

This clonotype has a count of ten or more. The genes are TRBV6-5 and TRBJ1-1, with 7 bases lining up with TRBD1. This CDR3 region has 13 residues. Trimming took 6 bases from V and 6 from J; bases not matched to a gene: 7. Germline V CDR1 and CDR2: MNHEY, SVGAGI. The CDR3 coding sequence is TGTGCCAGCAGCTTTAGACAGGGCGCTGAAGCTTTCTTT. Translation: CASSFRQGAEAFF.

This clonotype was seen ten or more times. The CDR3 protein is CASSQLPRTGESNQPQHF. Written as DNA, the CDR3 is TGTGCCAGCAGCCAGCTTCCCCGGACAGGGGAGAGCAATCAGCCCCAGCATTTT. The chain combines TRBV4-2 with TRBJ1-5, with 9 bases fitting TRBD1. The germline gives CDR1 LGHNA, CDR2 YNFKEQ. This CDR3 spans 18 amino acids. V dropped 3 bases and J dropped 1; count of bases not matched to a gene: 10.

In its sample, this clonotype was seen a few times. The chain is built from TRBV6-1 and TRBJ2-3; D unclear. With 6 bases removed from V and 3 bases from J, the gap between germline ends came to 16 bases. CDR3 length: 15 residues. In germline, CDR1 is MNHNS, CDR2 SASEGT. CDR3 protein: CASSARTGWTDTQYF. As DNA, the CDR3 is TGTGCCAGCAGCGCCCGGACGGGCTGGACAGATACGCAGTATTTT.